What follows are 20 T cell receptor beta chains derived from one specimen sequenced in a study of T cell repertoires in cytomegalovirus infection. TCRdb reprocessed the reads with MiXCR, giving one entry per CDR3 protein. The sample includes roughly 500,000 distinct CDR3 sequences, approximately 15% seen only once; the top ten take roughly 25%. The sequencing input was CD8+ T cells from PBMCs. These receptors originate from a human donor in good health (CMV status not recorded). Some clones in this sample may be carry-over from other donors' samples.

The chain couples TRBV28 to TRBJ2-7; possibly TRBD1 or TRBD2 for D (5 bases each). Germline V gene sequence: CDR1 MDHEN, CDR2 SYDVKM. This CDR3 has 18 amino acids. Between the trimmed V and J ends, which lost 11 bases and 3 bases, there was a span of 32 bases. CDR3: CAASGGSRVYASIYEQYF. CDR3 in DNA: TGTGCCGCGAGTGGGGGTTCCAGGGTCTACGCATCGATCTACGAGCAGTACTTC.

This clonotype has only a few counts. The junction departs from germline at one end; a sequencing error may be responsible. The V call is TRBV4-1, the J call TRBJ2-1, with D possibly TRBD2 on 7 matching bases. CDR3 length equals 17 residues. CDR1 is MGHRA and CDR2 is YSYEKL in the germline V gene. CDR3 sequence: CASSQLGEGGHSDEQFF. CDR3 DNA sequence: TGTGCCAGCAGCCAATTGGGGGAGGGGGGCCATAGTGATGAGCAGTTCTTC.

The rearrangement links TRBV19 to TRBJ2-1; 8 bases fit TRBD2. Germline values: CDR1 LNHDA, CDR2 SQIVND (reference sequence). The CDR3 extends over 19 amino acids. V gave up 6 bases and J gave up 2 bases; unmatched junction bases: 18. The CDR3 DNA follows: TGTGCCAGTAGCAGCATTGTGGGTGGGCTAGCGGGCACCTACAATGAGCAGTTCTTC. Its translation is CASSSIVGGLAGTYNEQFF.

The chain has TRBV7-3 and TRBJ2-3, with TRBD2 matching 8 bases. The germline gives CDR1 SGHTA, CDR2 FQGTGA. CDR3 size: 16 residues. Unmatched junction bases numbered 7, after V lost 1 base and J lost 4 bases. CDR3 region: CASSLMAGGVPDTQYF. The DNA for the CDR3 is TGTGCCAGCAGCTTAATGGCGGGAGGAGTCCCAGATACGCAGTATTTT.

This clonotype was detected ten times or more. The V gene is TRBV7-9, the J gene TRBJ1-2; maybe TRBD1 (5 bases). The germline gives CDR1 SEHNR, CDR2 FQNEAQ (reference sequence). V gave up 5 bases and J gave up 6 bases, with 13 bases separating them. CDR3 length: 13 amino acids. The CDR3 bases are TGTGCCAGCAGCGCGGGGGAAGGGGATGGCTACACCTTC. Protein: CASSAGEGDGYTF. The whole variable domain, remainder taken from reference TRBV7-9 and TRBJ1-2, is DTGVSQNPRHKITKRGQNVTFRCDPISEHNRLYWYRQTLGQGPEFLTYFQNEAQLEKSRLLSDRFSAERPKGSFSTLEIQRTEQGDSAMYLCASSAGEGDGYTFGSGTRLTVV.

This clonotype has a count of ten or more. The genes are TRBV7-8 and TRBJ2-5; TRBD2 might be the D (6 bases). Per germline, CDR1 SGHVS and CDR2 FQNEAQ. This CDR3 contains 18 residues. Deletions cut 2 bases from V and 4 bases from J, with 23 bases between. The CDR3 spells CASSLTPNGRLGGETQYF. Written as DNA, the CDR3 is TGTGCCAGCAGCTTAACCCCGAATGGAAGGTTGGGGGGAGAGACCCAGTACTTC.

The chain has TRBV7-9 and TRBJ2-7; 8 bases are shared with TRBD1. V shed 1 base, J shed 4 bases, and the junction held 9 bases outside the gene matches. Germline-derived CDR1 and CDR2 are SEHNR and FQNEAQ (reference sequence). This CDR3 comprises 16 residues. The CDR3 bases are TGTGCCAGCAGCTTAGAGACAGGGGCCGCGGGGTACGAGCAGTACTTC. It encodes CASSLETGAAGYEQYF.

Regarding this clonotype: A much larger clone is a single base away; this may be a read error. The V gene is TRBV11-3, the J gene TRBJ2-1, with 8 positions matching TRBD2. CDR1 and CDR2 from the germline V gene are SGHNT and YENEEA. The CDR3 extends over 15 amino acids. The chain's CDR3 is CASSLDTGRAAEQLF. The DNA for the CDR3 is TGTGCCAGCAGCTTAGATACCGGGAGGGCGGCTGAGCAGTTATTC. Together with reference TRBV11-3 and TRBJ2-1, the CDR3 gives the full variable domain: EAGVVQSPRYKIIEKKQPVAFWCNPISGHNTLYWYLQNLGQGPELLIRYENEEAVDDSQLPKDRFSAERLKGVDSTLKIQPAELGDSAVYLCASSLDTGRAAEQLFGPGTRLTVL.

This clonotype has only a few counts. The chain uses TRBV28 and TRBJ1-5; no definite D call. This CDR3 is built from 13 residues. Trimming left V 7 bases short and J 5 bases short, with 12 bases between. Germline values: CDR1 MDHEN, CDR2 SYDVKM. The CDR3 sequence is CASTLREYQPQHF. The CDR3 bases are TGTGCCAGCACCCTTCGGGAGTATCAGCCCCAGCATTTT.

CDR3 amino acids: CASKRSGRAGSEQFF. Here the CDR3 DNA reads TGTGCCAGCAAAAGGAGCGGGAGGGCCGGGAGTGAGCAGTTCTTC. The chain has TRBV6-4 and TRBJ2-1; 10 bases fit TRBD2. Germline CDR1 reads MRHNA; CDR2 reads SNTAGT. CDR3 length: 15 residues. J was trimmed by 9 bases and V by 7 bases; bases with no gene match: 12.

This clonotype was found many times. V and J are TRBV6-5 and TRBJ1-2; 7 bases are a match to TRBD1. CDR1 and CDR2 (germline): MNHEY, SVGAGI. This CDR3 region has 17 residues. The J segment lost 4 bases and the V segment lost 2 bases, leaving 13 bases of the junction unmatched. The CDR3 region has the DNA TGTGCCAGCAGTTACCGGCGCAGGGGGACCAACCTCTATGGCTACACCTTC. This gives the protein CASSYRRRGTNLYGYTF.

To note about this clonotype: A read error may account for a junction end that differs from germline. The chain combines TRBV7-9 with TRBJ1-6, with 7 bases identical to TRBD1. Germline CDR1 and CDR2: SEHNR and FQNEAQ (reference sequence). The CDR3 extends over 16 amino acids. CDR3 loop: CASSTRTGQANSPIHF. CDR3 nucleotides: TGTGCCAGCAGCACCCGGACAGGCCAAGCTAATTCACCCATCCACTTT.

This clonotype was seen more than once but under ten times. J is TRBJ1-2 and V is TRBV19; 10 bases are shared with TRBD1. Germline CDR1 is LNHDA and CDR2 is SQIVND (reference sequence). Trimming cost V 4 bases and J 1 base; bases outside gene matches: 3. The CDR3 has 15 amino acids. This CDR3 is CASSTGQGGNYGYTF. The DNA of the CDR3 is TGTGCCAGTAGTACCGGACAGGGGGGTAACTATGGCTACACCTTC.

The genes are TRBV6-1 and TRBJ2-3; either TRBD1 or TRBD2 may supply D (5 bases each). The length of the CDR3 is 16 residues. Trimming removed 9 bases from V and 0 bases from J, with 19 bases in between. CDR1 MNHNS and CDR2 SASEGT come from the germline V gene. In DNA, the CDR3 is TGTGCCAGTCCGACCCTGGGACGCCCTAGCACAGATACGCAGTATTTT. Protein product: CASPTLGRPSTDTQYF.

Note on this clonotype: This sequence may be a read error, since a much larger clone differs from it by one base. No conserved phenylalanine or tryptophan ends this CDR3, so it is likely a read error. This chain links TRBV11-3 with TRBJ2-5; TRBD1 aligns across 9 bases. This CDR3 has 15 amino acids. The V gene end was trimmed by 4 bases and the J gene end by 4 bases; junction bases not matched to a gene: 7. Germline V lookup: CDR1 SGHNT, CDR2 YENEEA. CDR3 region: CASSSGQGVRETQYL. CDR3 DNA sequence: TGTGCCAGCAGCTCGGGACAGGGAGTGCGAGAGACCCAGTACCTC.

This clonotype was seen many times. The rearrangement uses TRBV7-2 and TRBJ2-3, with D tentatively TRBD1 (5 bases). With 3 bases removed from V and 2 bases from J, the gap between germline ends came to 12 bases. Germline V CDR1 and CDR2: SGHTA, FQGNSA. The CDR3 is 15 residues long. CDR3 residues: CASSFRVSTTDTQYF. DNA for the CDR3: TGTGCCAGCAGCTTCAGGGTCTCTACCACAGATACGCAGTATTTT.

This clonotype was seen a handful of times. The chain employs TRBV19 and TRBJ2-3, with D perhaps matching TRBD2 (5 bases). The CDR3 consists of 15 residues. V was cut by 5 bases and J by 0 bases, with 12 bases left in between. Germline V gene sequence: CDR1 LNHDA, CDR2 SQIVND (reference sequence). The DNA for the CDR3 is TGTGCCAGTAGTGTCGCTTGGAGGAGCACAGATACGCAGTATTTT. It translates to CASSVAWRSTDTQYF. Full variable domain (remainder filled in from reference TRBV19 and TRBJ2-3): DGGITQSPKYLFRKEGQNVTLSCEQNLNHDAMYWYRQDPGQGLRLIYYSQIVNDFQKGDIAEGYSVSREKKESFPLTVTSAQKNPTAFYLCASSVAWRSTDTQYFGPGTRLTVL.

V is TRBV12-3 or TRBV12-4 and J is TRBJ2-3, with 10 positions matching TRBD2. V lost 5 bases, J lost 5 bases, and 13 bases stayed unmatched. This CDR3 is 17 amino acids long. The CDR3 DNA is TGTGCCAGCAGTCCGACCGGACTAGCGGTTCCTCAAGATACGCAGTATTTT. It yields the protein CASSPTGLAVPQDTQYF.

The rearrangement links TRBV4-2 to TRBJ1-1; D gene ambiguous. The CDR3 runs to 17 residues. CDR1 and CDR2 (germline): LGHNA, YNFKEQ. V was cut by 2 bases and J by 5 bases, with 21 bases left in between. The CDR3 sequence is CASSQFSYQALETEAFF. The CDR3 DNA reads as TGTGCCAGCAGCCAATTCAGTTATCAAGCGCTAGAGACTGAAGCTTTCTTT.

This clonotype appeared a few times. The V and J genes are TRBV19 and TRBJ2-2; possibly TRBD1 or TRBD2 for D (5 bases each). The CDR3 is made up of 12 amino acids. With 6 bases removed from V and 7 bases from J, the gap between germline ends came to 9 bases. Germline CDR1 and CDR2: LNHDA and SQIVND (reference sequence). In nucleotides, the CDR3 is TGTGCCAGTAGGGGGGTTATCGGGGAGCTGTTTTTT. Translated: CASRGVIGELFF.